A selection of T cell receptor beta chains follows, all from one sample in a study of T-cell reconstitution after alpha-beta-depleted transplantation in children. Each CDR3 protein gets one entry after TCRdb re-called the PCR reads with MiXCR. The sample contains 700,000 to 850,000 distinct CDR3 sequences, 15% to 20% of which appear only once. This specimen consisted of PBMCs, mostly from graft donor cells, obtained 360 days after TCRalphabeta/CD19-depleted stem cell transplant. The receptor set was obtained from a male patient between 10 and 17 years old who had a stem cell transplant for acute lymphoblastic leukemia, so the T cells may come from the graft donor. The CDR3 runs from the conserved cysteine through the conserved F or W. D genes are given only for firm matches. Clone size is shown for a subset of rows, as once, few, many or a class of expanded clone.

D | length | J | size | V | CDR3 | DNA
TRBD1 | 14 | TRBJ1-4 | - | TRBV13 | CASSHDRVNGKLFF | TGTGCCAGCAGCCACGACAGGGTGAACGGAAAACTGTTTTTT
- | 18 | TRBJ2-4 | few | TRBV4-1 | CASSHLKVRGLAKNIQYF | TGCGCCAGCAGCCACCTTAAGGTCCGGGGCTTAGCCAAAAACATTCAGTACTTC
- | 14 | TRBJ1-2 | few | TRBV13 | CASSQRTSGYGYTF | TGTGCCAGCAGCCAAAGGACAAGCGGCTATGGCTACACCTTC
- | 20 | TRBJ2-1 | - | TRBV6-2/TRBV6-3 | CASILPDGTAGALLYNEQFF | TGTGCCAGCATCCTCCCCGACGGGACAGCGGGCGCCCTACTTTACAATGAGCAGTTCTTC
TRBD2 | 15 | TRBJ2-2 | - | TRBV12-3/TRBV12-4 | CASSKAGTNTGELFF | TGTGCCAGCAGCAAAGCGGGAACAAACACCGGGGAGCTGTTTTTT
TRBD2 | 16 | TRBJ2-2 | few | TRBV12-3/TRBV12-4 | CASSLTGLAATGELFF | TGTGCCAGCAGTTTAACTGGCCTAGCGGCTACCGGGGAGCTGTTTTTT
- | 14 | TRBJ1-3 | many | TRBV5-8 | CASSLPVGGNTIYF | TGTGCCAGCAGCCTGCCAGTGGGAGGAAACACCATATATTTT
- | 12 | TRBJ2-5 | many | TRBV7-9 | CASSSGTGTQYF | TGTGCCAGCAGCTCCGGGACGGGGACCCAGTACTTC
- | 14 | TRBJ2-5 | few | TRBV5-1 | CASSLVQDRETQYF | TGCGCCAGCAGCTTGGTACAAGATAGGGAGACCCAGTACTTC
TRBD2 | 17 | TRBJ2-2 | - | TRBV7-9 | CASSGLLAGEGTGELFF | TGTGCCAGCAGCGGGCTACTAGCGGGAGAAGGCACCGGGGAGCTGTTTTTT
TRBD2 | 18 | TRBJ2-7 | - | TRBV4-2 | CASSPVGSGDPPSYEQYF | TGTGCCAGCAGCCCGGTAGGTAGCGGGGATCCCCCCTCCTACGAGCAGTACTTC
TRBD1 | 16 | TRBJ2-7 | few | TRBV6-5 | CASSYSIRDSSYEQYF | TGTGCCAGCAGTTACTCAATCCGGGACAGCTCCTACGAGCAGTACTTC
- | 16 | TRBJ1-3 | - | TRBV14 | CASSHPRASSGNTIYF | TGTGCCAGCAGCCACCCCAGGGCTAGCTCTGGAAACACCATATATTTT
TRBD2 | 21 | TRBJ2-1 | - | TRBV12-3/TRBV12-4 | CASSSPSGAGLAGGSYNEQFF | TGTGCCAGCAGTTCGCCGTCGGGGGCGGGACTAGCGGGAGGCTCCTACAATGAGCAGTTCTTC
- | 13 | TRBJ2-3 | few | TRBV5-1 | CASRKRSTDTQYF | TGCGCCAGCAGGAAACGTTCCACAGATACGCAGTATTTT
TRBD2 | 17 | TRBJ2-1 | - | TRBV24-1 | CATSDPRTSGGYNEQFF | TGTGCCACCAGTGATCCAAGGACTAGCGGGGGCTACAATGAGCAGTTCTTC
- | 14 | TRBJ2-1 | few | TRBV20-1 | CSATASASYNEQFF | TGCAGTGCTACTGCTAGCGCGTCCTACAATGAGCAGTTCTTC
- | 17 | TRBJ2-3 | few | TRBV7-8 | CASSPAPRDSYPDTQYF | TGTGCCAGCAGCCCAGCGCCACGGGATAGCTATCCAGATACGCAGTATTTT
- | 14 | TRBJ1-1 | many | TRBV29-1 | CSVDSHKGAVEAFF | TGCAGCGTTGACAGCCACAAAGGCGCAGTTGAAGCTTTCTTT
TRBD1 | 18 | TRBJ1-2 | few | TRBV10-3 | CAISDRWDSHSRTGGYTF | TGTGCCATCAGTGATCGTTGGGACAGCCATAGCCGGACTGGCGGCTACACCTTC
- | 11 | TRBJ1-2 | - | TRBV6-5 | CASRIGGGYTF | TGTGCCAGCAGGATCGGGGGTGGCTACACCTTC
- | 15 | TRBJ2-7 | few | TRBV4-1 | CASPNPKGQGYEQYF | TGCGCCAGCCCCAACCCGAAGGGGCAAGGCTACGAGCAGTACTTC
- | 12 | TRBJ2-5 | - | TRBV7-9 | CASSLGFGTQYF | TGTGCCAGCAGCTTAGGGTTTGGGACCCAGTACTTC
- | 14 | TRBJ2-5 | - | TRBV12-3/TRBV12-4 | CASSSGGAGETQYF | TGTGCCAGCAGCTCTGGGGGGGCAGGAGAGACCCAGTACTTC
TRBD1 | 14 | TRBJ2-3 | - | TRBV19 | CASRRQGDTDTQYF | TGTGCCAGTCGCCGACAGGGGGACACAGATACGCAGTATTTT
- | 15 | TRBJ2-2 | few | TRBV6-5 | CASSSRTTGTGELFF | TGTGCCAGCAGTTCCAGGACAACGGGCACCGGGGAGCTGTTTTTT
TRBD2 | 17 | TRBJ2-4 | - | TRBV20-1 | CSARDPSGGRAKNIQYF | TGCAGTGCTAGAGATCCAAGCGGGGGACGAGCCAAAAACATTCAGTACTTC
- | 17 | TRBJ2-1 | many | TRBV4-2 | CASSQDGGPTTYNEQFF | TGTGCCAGCAGCCAAGATGGCGGCCCCACAACTTACAATGAGCAGTTCTTC
TRBD2 | 17 | TRBJ2-1 | - | TRBV6-1 | CASSLTSGASSYNEQFF | TGTGCCAGCAGCCTGACTAGCGGAGCAAGCTCCTACAATGAGCAGTTCTTC
TRBD1 | 16 | TRBJ2-7 | - | TRBV7-9 | CASSDTGGKSSYEQYF | TGTGCCAGCAGCGATACAGGGGGAAAAAGCTCCTACGAGCAGTACTTC
- | 15 | TRBJ1-5 | few | TRBV12-3/TRBV12-4 | CASSFWGDYNQPQHF | TGTGCCAGCAGTTTTTGGGGGGACTACAATCAGCCCCAGCATTTT
- | 14 | TRBJ2-7 | few | TRBV2 | CASSEMRQIYEQYF | TGTGCCAGCAGTGAAATGAGACAGATCTACGAGCAGTACTTC
- | 16 | TRBJ2-1 | - | TRBV20-1 | CSARDRWASIYNEQFF | TGCAGTGCTAGAGATCGCTGGGCTAGCATCTACAATGAGCAGTTCTTC
TRBD1 | 15 | TRBJ1-1 | few | TRBV7-9 | CASSLRGQTNTEAFF | TGTGCCAGCAGCTTGAGGGGACAGACGAACACTGAAGCTTTCTTT
TRBD2 | 14 | TRBJ2-1 | many | TRBV7-9 | CASLAGASYNEQFF | TGTGCCAGTCTAGCGGGAGCTTCCTACAATGAGCAGTTCTTC
- | 15 | TRBJ2-1 | many | TRBV5-1 | CASSFTGESYNEQFF | TGCGCCAGCAGCTTTACGGGAGAGTCCTACAATGAGCAGTTCTTC
TRBD2 | 15 | TRBJ2-5 | few | TRBV5-1 | CASSRLAGDSETQYF | TGCGCCAGCTCAAGACTAGCGGGAGATTCAGAGACCCAGTACTTC
- | 14 | TRBJ2-1 | few | TRBV12-3/TRBV12-4 | CASRMGGSYNEQFF | TGTGCCAGCAGAATGGGGGGCTCCTACAATGAGCAGTTCTTC
- | 15 | TRBJ1-4 | - | TRBV7-8 | CASSLLAGTNEKLFF | TGTGCCAGCAGCCTCCTCGCTGGGACTAATGAAAAACTGTTTTTT
- | 14 | TRBJ2-3 | - | TRBV3-1 | CASSLLLLTDTQYF | TGTGCCAGCAGCCTCCTACTTCTCACAGATACGCAGTATTTT
- | 16 | TRBJ2-1 | few | TRBV4-1 | CASSLTPGRAYNEQFF | TGCGCCAGCAGCCTTACTCCGGGCAGGGCCTACAATGAGCAGTTCTTC
TRBD2 | 16 | TRBJ2-3 | once | TRBV2 | CASNILTGGLLDTQYF | TGTGCCAGCAACATCTTAACGGGAGGCCTCTTGGATACGCAGTATTTT
TRBD2 | 16 | TRBJ2-2 | many | TRBV5-8 | CASSLGTGGLTGELFF | TGTGCCAGCAGCTTGGGTACGGGGGGGCTCACCGGGGAGCTGTTTTTT
- | 11 | TRBJ2-1 | few | TRBV10-3 | CAIGGTHEQFF | TGTGCCATCGGAGGGACCCACGAGCAGTTCTTC
- | 12 | TRBJ2-5 | once | TRBV20-1 | CSARRGEETQYF | TGCAGTGCTAGAAGGGGCGAAGAGACCCAGTACTTC
TRBD1 | 15 | TRBJ1-1 | - | TRBV9 | CASSVGDRMNTEAFF | TGTGCCAGCAGCGTAGGGGACAGAATGAACACTGAAGCTTTCTTT